This is a list of T cell receptor beta chains from one sample in a study of cytomegalovirus exposure and HLA in healthy donors. Profiling relied on immunoSEQ multiplex PCR, and the TCRdb table lists in-frame clones only, not all of them. This table has 150,000 to 200,000 clones, approximately 80% appearing once. What was sequenced was PBMCs. Receptors were obtained from a male donor in good health and CMV-seropositive. Each CDR3 is given with its conserved first and last residue. Fields, in order: D gene, CDR3 length, clone size, J gene, V gene, CDR3 DNA, CDR3 protein. D genes are given only for firm matches. The size of a clone is reported for some rows only, either as once, few or many, or as a class for expanded clones.

D: NA
length: 12
size: NA
J: TRBJ1-1
V: TRBV30
DNA: TGTGCCTGGAGGGGGCTAGACGGGGGAGCTTTCTTT
CDR3: CAWRGLDGGAFF

D: NA
length: 14
size: NA
J: TRBJ1-1
V: TRBV6-5
DNA: TGTGCCAGCAGCAACGACAGATTGAACACTGAAGCTTTCTTT
CDR3: CASSNDRLNTEAFF

D: TRBD1
length: 16
size: NA
J: TRBJ2-7
V: TRBV7-6
DNA: TGTGCCAGCAGCTTAGCGCTTCAGGGACAGGGGTCCGAGCAGTACTTC
CDR3: CASSLALQGQGSEQYF

D: NA
length: 13
size: NA
J: TRBJ1-6
V: TRBV2
DNA: TGTGCCAGCAGAGAGGGAGGAAATTCACCCCTCCACTTT
CDR3: CASREGGNSPLHF

D: NA
length: 13
size: NA
J: TRBJ2-3
V: TRBV19
DNA: TGTGCCAGTATTGGGCAGATAACAGATACGCAGTATTTT
CDR3: CASIGQITDTQYF

D: NA
length: 13
size: NA
J: TRBJ1-4
V: TRBV27
DNA: TGTGCCAGCAGTTTAGAACAGATAGAAAAACTGTTTTTT
CDR3: CASSLEQIEKLFF

D: TRBD1
length: 18
size: NA
J: TRBJ1-6
V: TRBV5-4
DNA: TGTGCCAGCAGCTCCGCCACCCCTACCGGGACAGGGAATTCACCCCTCCACTTT
CDR3: CASSSATPTGTGNSPLHF

D: NA
length: 13
size: NA
J: TRBJ2-1
V: TRBV5-5
DNA: TGTGCCAGCAGCCTGGACCCCCTAGAGGAGCAGTTCTTC
CDR3: CASSLDPLEEQFF

D: TRBD2
length: 18
size: NA
J: TRBJ2-7
V: TRBV13
DNA: TGTGCCAGCAGCGCGAGGACTAGCGGGGGGCCACAGCCGTACGAGCAGTACTTC
CDR3: CASSARTSGGPQPYEQYF

D: TRBD1
length: 14
size: few
J: TRBJ1-1
V: TRBV6-5
DNA: TGTGCCAGCAGTCGACAGGGCCCGAACACTGAAGCTTTCTTT
CDR3: CASSRQGPNTEAFF

D: NA
length: 13
size: NA
J: TRBJ1-1
V: TRBV10-1
DNA: TGCGCCAGCACAAGGAGAGGGCCCACTGAAGCTTTCTTT
CDR3: CASTRRGPTEAFF

D: NA
length: 11
size: once
J: TRBJ1-2
V: TRBV20-1
DNA: TGCAGTGTTGGGGGGAACTATGGCTACACCTTC
CDR3: CSVGGNYGYTF

D: TRBD1
length: 14
size: NA
J: TRBJ1-2
V: TRBV10-3
DNA: TGTGCCATCAGTGAGTCGACAGGGGCGGAGGGCTACACCTTC
CDR3: CAISESTGAEGYTF

D: TRBD2
length: 14
size: NA
J: TRBJ2-4
V: TRBV11-2
DNA: TGTGCCAGCAGCTTACGGGAGGACAAAAACATTCAGTACTTC
CDR3: CASSLREDKNIQYF

D: TRBD1
length: 15
size: NA
J: TRBJ2-4
V: TRBV7-2
DNA: TGTGCCAGCAGCTGGGCTCAGGGGGCGCGGGGCATTCAGTACTTC
CDR3: CASSWAQGARGIQYF

D: TRBD2
length: 16
size: NA
J: TRBJ2-3
V: TRBV7-8
DNA: TGTGCCAGCAGCATAGGACTGCCGGGGGGGCCCGATACGCAGTATTTT
CDR3: CASSIGLPGGPDTQYF

D: TRBD1
length: 14
size: NA
J: TRBJ1-2
V: TRBV7-2
DNA: TGTGCCAGCAACCCCCTATGGGACAGCTATGGCTACACCTTC
CDR3: CASNPLWDSYGYTF

D: NA
length: 13
size: once
J: TRBJ2-7
V: TRBV11-2
DNA: TGTGCCAGCAGCTTTGGACAGAACTACGAGCAGTACTTC
CDR3: CASSFGQNYEQYF

D: NA
length: 15
size: NA
J: TRBJ1-3
V: TRBV5-1
DNA: TGCGCCAGCAGCTTGGGGGACTATACTGGAAACACCATATATTTT
CDR3: CASSLGDYTGNTIYF

D: NA
length: 12
size: NA
J: TRBJ2-7
V: TRBV7-6
DNA: TGTGCCAGCAGCTTAGTTAACGGGAAGCAGTACTTC
CDR3: CASSLVNGKQYF

D: TRBD1
length: 15
size: few
J: TRBJ1-2
V: TRBV4-1
DNA: TGCGCCAGCAGCCAAACCGGGACAGGGACCTATGGCTACACCTTC
CDR3: CASSQTGTGTYGYTF

D: TRBD2
length: 19
size: few
J: TRBJ2-1
V: TRBV7-3
DNA: TGTGCCAGCAGCTTAAGGGGGGGACTAGGCGACACTAGCTACAATGAGCAGTTCTTC
CDR3: CASSLRGGLGDTSYNEQFF

D: NA
length: 17
size: once
J: TRBJ1-4
V: TRBV4-2
DNA: TGTGCCAGCAGCCAAGAGCCCCCGACAACCCCTAATGAAAAACTGTTTTTT
CDR3: CASSQEPPTTPNEKLFF

D: TRBD2
length: 15
size: NA
J: TRBJ2-2
V: TRBV11-2
DNA: TGTGCCAGCAGCCCTATTGCGGGGGGGACCGGGGAGCTGTTTTTT
CDR3: CASSPIAGGTGELFF

D: NA
length: 15
size: NA
J: TRBJ2-2
V: TRBV19
DNA: TGTGCCAGATCCCTGAGAGCCGCGAACACCGGGGAGCTGTTTTTT
CDR3: CARSLRAANTGELFF

D: NA
length: 13
size: NA
J: TRBJ2-6
V: TRBV29-1
DNA: TGCAGCGTTGCCCGAGATGGGGCCAACGTCCTGACTTTC
CDR3: CSVARDGANVLTF

D: NA
length: 15
size: NA
J: TRBJ2-1
V: TRBV6-6
DNA: TGTGCCAGCAGCCCAGAGGGTAGAAGGGGGAATGAGCAGTTCTTC
CDR3: CASSPEGRRGNEQFF